Below, one T cell receptor beta chain is given with its context. The repertoire was sequenced with immunoSEQ multiplex PCR; TCRdb's copy has only in-frame clones and lacks some. This table holds 93,000 or so clones, around 80% found once. The data are from a study of glioma-infiltrating T cells after dendritic cell vaccination. This CDR3 is 15 amino acids long. The junction had 12 bases not matched to a gene; V was cut back by 3 bases and J by 6 bases. Germline V gene sequence: CDR1 GTSNPN, CDR2 SVGIG (reference sequence). The material was blood, obtained before dendritic cell vaccination. This chain links TRBV30 with TRBJ2-7; TRBD2 agrees at 9 bases. This TCR derives from a human donor with glioblastoma. In DNA form, the CDR3 reads TGTGCCTGGAGAGCCCGGGTGGCGGGAGGGGGCGAGCAGTACTTC. Amino acid sequence: CAWRARVAGGGEQYF.